This passage covers 27 T cell receptor beta chains from one sample sequenced in a study of T-cell reconstitution after alpha-beta-depleted transplantation in children. Unique molecular identifiers were incorporated when the TCRbeta library was constructed. MiXCR, applied by TCRdb to the PCR reads, yields one record per CDR3 protein. The data contain around 410,000 distinct CDR3 sequences, around 9.9% of them singletons. The material sequenced was PBMCs from the stem cell graft donor, taken from the stem cell graft. The receptors stem from a human donor who donated a stem cell graft to a child with acute myeloid leukemia.

The sample holds many counts of this clonotype. V and J are TRBV7-2 and TRBJ2-3, with a possible D match to TRBD1 (5 bases). Per the germline V gene, CDR1 is SGHTA and CDR2 is FQGNSA. The V and J ends lost 0 bases and 6 bases respectively, with 16 bases between them. The CDR3 spans 16 residues. CDR3 in amino acids: CASSLAYAGLRDTQYF. The CDR3 DNA follows: TGTGCCAGCAGCTTAGCGTACGCAGGGCTCCGGGATACGCAGTATTTT.

The chain uses TRBV24-1 and TRBJ2-1, with 13 bases aligning to TRBD2. The CDR3 loop spans 13 amino acids. Germline trimming cut 9 bases from V and 5 bases from J; bases unmatched to any gene: 0. Germline loops: CDR1 KGHDR, CDR2 SFDVKD. Here the CDR3 DNA reads TGTGCCACCGGGACTAGCGGGGACAATGAGCAGTTCTTC. Protein sequence: CATGTSGDNEQFF.

V gene TRBV7-2 combines with J gene TRBJ2-7; D is unresolved. V was trimmed by 5 bases and J by 1 base, leaving 12 bases between them. The CDR3 has 14 residues. CDR1 is SGHTA and CDR2 is FQGNSA in the germline V gene. The CDR3 DNA sequence: TGTGCCAGCAGCCCCCTCCCGAATTCCTACGAGCAGTACTTC. It yields the protein CASSPLPNSYEQYF.

CDR3 in amino acids: CASSGTSLSTQYF. For the CDR3, the DNA is TGTGCCAGCAGTGGGACTAGCCTCAGTACGCAGTATTTT. The V gene is TRBV25-1, the J gene TRBJ2-3; 8 nucleotides match TRBD2. J lost 8 bases, V lost 4 bases, and 5 bases had no gene match. Per germline, CDR1 MGHDK and CDR2 SYGVNS. There are 13 residues in the CDR3.

The sample holds many counts of this clonotype. The CDR3 region has the DNA TGCAGTGCTAGAGACTATCGGGATTCACCCCTCCACTTT. Amino acids: CSARDYRDSPLHF. The rearrangement links TRBV20-1 to TRBJ1-6, with unresolved D. The CDR3 is 13 residues long. V dropped 0 bases and J dropped 8 bases, with 8 bases sitting between them. Germline V gene sequence: CDR1 DFQATT, CDR2 SNEGSKA (reference sequence).

This clonotype was counted many times. This chain connects TRBV5-8 to TRBJ2-1; D gene unclear. CDR3 size: 12 residues. The germline V gene has CDR1 SGHTS and CDR2 YDEGEE. Trimming left V 1 base short and J 6 bases short, with 5 bases between. This CDR3 reads CASSLNINEQFF. CDR3 coding DNA: TGTGCCAGCAGCTTGAACATCAATGAGCAGTTCTTC. The variable domain in full, completed from reference TRBV5-8 and TRBJ2-1, reads EAGVTQSPTHLIKTRGQQATLRCSPISGHTSVYWYQQALGLGLQFLLWYDEGEERNRGNFPPRFSGRQFPNYSSELNVNALELEDSALYLCASSLNINEQFFGPGTRLTVL.

In its sample, this clonotype was seen many times. V and J are TRBV4-2 and TRBJ2-5; the D is unclear. Germline V gene data show CDR1 as LGHNA and CDR2 as YNFKEQ. The CDR3 contains 14 residues. The V end lost 3 bases, the J end lost 4 bases, and 12 bases lay between the germline ends. CDR3 sequence reads: CASSHEDQPETQYF. The DNA for the CDR3 is TGTGCCAGCAGCCACGAAGACCAGCCAGAGACCCAGTACTTC.

This clonotype has only a few counts. The CDR3 reads CASSGTQGAETQYF. The CDR3, as DNA: TGTGCCAGTAGTGGCACGCAGGGGGCAGAGACCCAGTACTTC. The chain uses TRBV19 and TRBJ2-5, with 8 bases fitting TRBD1. The CDR3 covers 14 residues. V trimming: 5 bases; J trimming: 4 bases; junction bases outside the gene matches: 6. CDR1 and CDR2 from the germline V gene are LNHDA and SQIVND (reference sequence).

This chain links TRBV7-9 with TRBJ1-3; no clear D gene. The V end lost 3 bases, the J end lost 4 bases, and 13 bases lay between the germline ends. The CDR3 spans 15 residues. Germline-derived CDR1 and CDR2 are SEHNR and FQNEAQ (reference sequence). The CDR3 coding sequence is TGTGCCAGCAGCTTCGGTATAGGAGTGGGAAACACCATATATTTT. Residues: CASSFGIGVGNTIYF.

Regarding this clonotype: A much larger clone lies one base from this, so it may be a read error. The chain joins TRBV6-2 or TRBV6-3 to TRBJ2-1; D ambiguous. The CDR3 length is 11 residues. Germline assignment: CDR1 MNHEY and CDR2 SVGEGT. In nucleotides, the CDR3 is TGTGCCCGCAGTCAGACCCGGGAGCAGTTCTTC. It codes for CARSQTREQFF.

This clonotype was observed a few times. The chain combines TRBV2 with TRBJ2-3; TRBD1 matches at 10 bases. The CDR3 contains 13 residues. Trimming took 9 bases from V and 6 from J; bases not matched to a gene: 6. Germline loops: CDR1 SNHLY, CDR2 FYNNEI. CDR3 bases: TGTGCCAGAAAGGACAGGGGGATGGATACGCAGTATTTT. Translating gives CARKDRGMDTQYF.

This clonotype has just a few counts. This rearrangement joins TRBV11-2 to TRBJ2-1; 11 positions match TRBD2. Germline trimming cut 5 bases from V and 10 bases from J; bases unmatched to any gene: 22. This CDR3 spans 19 amino acids. CDR1 is SGHAT and CDR2 is FQNNGV in the germline V gene. Written as DNA, the CDR3 is TGTGCCAGCAGCCCCTTAGTGGCACTAGCGGGAGTGATCTCCTCCGAGCAGTTCTTC. Protein product: CASSPLVALAGVISSEQFF. Full variable domain (outside the CDR3, taken from reference TRBV11-2 and TRBJ2-1): EAGVAQSPRYKIIEKRQSVAFWCNPISGHATLYWYQQILGQGPKLLIQFQNNGVVDDSQLPKDRFSAERLKGVDSTLKIQPAKLEDSAVYLCASSPLVALAGVISSEQFFGPGTRLTVL.

About this clonotype: The junction differs from germline at one of its ends, possibly a read error. The V and J genes are TRBV29-1 and TRBJ2-3; D is unclear. The CDR3 loop spans 10 amino acids. CDR1 and CDR2 from the germline V gene are SQVTM and ANQGSEA. The DNA of the CDR3 is TGCAGCGTTGAAGAAAACCGGGTCTTCTTT. It yields the protein CSVEENRVFF.

The gene calls are TRBV20-1 and TRBJ2-5; 12 positions match TRBD2. Germline CDR1 is DFQATT and CDR2 is SNEGSKA (reference sequence). Trimming at V came to 1 base and at J to 2 bases, leaving 2 bases not matched to a gene. This CDR3 is 15 amino acids long. The CDR3 region has the DNA TGCAGTGCTAGAGCTAGCGGGAGGGCTCAAGAGACCCAGTACTTC. Its protein product is CSARASGRAQETQYF.

There are a few counts of this clonotype. This chain uses TRBV30 with TRBJ2-3; weak D call: TRBD2 (5 bases). CDR1 is GTSNPN, CDR2 SVGIG, per germline (reference sequence). The CDR3 loop spans 13 amino acids. V was trimmed by 4 bases and J by 2 bases, leaving 10 bases between them. As DNA, the CDR3 is TGTGCCTGGAACGCGGGTCACACAGATACGCAGTATTTT. Translating gives CAWNAGHTDTQYF.

At least ten counts were recorded for this clonotype. CDR3 coding DNA: TGTGCCACCAGCTGGGGGACTTCCCTGGTAGAGACCCAGTACTTC. Protein: CATSWGTSLVETQYF. The chain employs TRBV15 and TRBJ2-5; possibly TRBD2 for D (6 bases). Trimming left V 5 bases short and J 4 bases short, with 17 bases between. The CDR3 runs 15 residues. The germline V gene has CDR1 LNHNV and CDR2 YYDKDF (reference sequence).

J is TRBJ1-5 and V is TRBV10-3, with unresolved D. V was shortened by 3 bases and J by 0 bases, with 12 bases between the two germline ends. The CDR3 contains 16 residues. Germline V CDR1 and CDR2: ENHRY, SYGVKD. The CDR3 DNA reads as TGTGCCATCAGTGACAACAGCCCCTTTAGCAATCAGCCCCAGCATTTT. Its protein is CAISDNSPFSNQPQHF.

Only a few counts were recorded for this clonotype. The chain carries TRBV20-1 and TRBJ1-2; possible D gene TRBD1, 5 bases. V lost 3 bases and J lost 7, with 21 bases in between. The CDR3 sequence is 15 residues long. Germline V gives CDR1 DFQATT, CDR2 SNEGSKA (reference sequence). CDR3 amino acids: CSARTGPGLGVGYTF. In nucleotides, the CDR3 is TGCAGTGCTAGGACGGGACCGGGGTTAGGAGTTGGCTACACCTTC.

This clonotype was recorded a few times. The rearrangement joins TRBV5-1 to TRBJ2-5, with a weak D call TRBD1 (6 bases). Germline CDR1 is SGHRS and CDR2 is YFSETQ. The length of the CDR3 is 15 residues. Trimming stripped 4 bases from V and 4 bases from J, with 17 bases between. CDR3 loop: CASSKALQGGETQYF. CDR3 nucleotide sequence: TGCGCCAGCAGCAAGGCTTTACAGGGCGGAGAGACCCAGTACTTC.

The chain employs TRBV5-1 and TRBJ1-1; D unclear. Germline lookup yields CDR1 SGHRS and CDR2 YFSETQ. The CDR3 is 15 amino acids. Trimming removed 4 bases from V and 1 base from J, with 14 bases in between. As DNA, the CDR3 is TGCGCCAGCAGCCGCTATCCTGGAGAGAACACTGAAGCTTTCTTT. This sequence encodes CASSRYPGENTEAFF.

The chain carries TRBV12-3 or TRBV12-4 and TRBJ2-1; TRBD2 agrees at 11 bases. CDR3 length: 15 amino acids. J gave up 7 bases and V 6 bases, and 8 bases lay outside the gene matches. CDR3 sequence (DNA): TGTGCCAGCAGGAATAGCGGGAGGGCTTGGAATGAGCAGTTCTTC. Translated: CASRNSGRAWNEQFF.

The V and J genes are TRBV20-1 and TRBJ1-6; 7 bases align to TRBD1. V dropped 3 bases and J dropped 4; count of bases not matched to a gene: 9. Germline V lookup: CDR1 DFQATT, CDR2 SNEGSKA (reference sequence). There are 16 residues in the CDR3. CDR3 sequence: CSASESGTAYNSPLHF. The CDR3 nucleotides read TGCAGTGCTAGCGAATCAGGGACAGCGTATAATTCACCCCTCCACTTT.

The table lists this clonotype with many counts. V gene TRBV20-1 combines with J gene TRBJ2-3; TRBD2 matches at 8 bases. Germline-derived CDR1 and CDR2 are DFQATT and SNEGSKA (reference sequence). Trimming took 5 bases from V and 0 from J; bases not matched to a gene: 7. The CDR3 runs 15 residues. CDR3 nucleotide sequence: TGCAGTGCTCCCCGGGCTAGCGGGAGCACAGATACGCAGTATTTT. Translated, it gives CSAPRASGSTDTQYF.

There are a few counts of this clonotype. The chain carries TRBV6-1 and TRBJ2-6, with unresolved D. Germline assignment: CDR1 MNHNS and CDR2 SASEGT. The CDR3 length is 15 residues. V was clipped by 2 bases and J by 0 bases, with 5 bases between them. The CDR3 is CASSETASGANVLTF. DNA of the CDR3: TGTGCCAGCAGTGAAACAGCCTCTGGGGCCAACGTCCTGACTTTC.

This clonotype was recorded many times. J is TRBJ1-5 and V is TRBV7-9, with D perhaps matching TRBD1 (5 bases). The CDR3 length is 16 residues. Trimming took off 6 bases at V and 6 bases at J, with 21 bases between the two ends. Germline V CDR1 and CDR2: SEHNR, FQNEAQ (reference sequence). The CDR3 DNA sequence: TGTGCCAGCAGTAGAGAAGGGACCACACATAGTCAGCCCCAGCATTTT. This encodes CASSREGTTHSQPQHF. The full variable domain, in which reference TRBV7-9 and TRBJ1-5 provide the parts outside the CDR3, is DTGVSQNPRHKITKRGQNVTFRCDPISEHNRLYWYRQTLGQGPEFLTYFQNEAQLEKSRLLSDRFSAERPKGSFSTLEIQRTEQGDSAMYLCASSREGTTHSQPQHFGDGTRLSIL.

A few counts support this clonotype. The CDR3: CSAHGQGYEQYF. The CDR3 coding sequence is TGCAGTGCCCATGGACAGGGCTACGAGCAGTACTTC. This chain links TRBV20-1 with TRBJ2-7; 8 bases line up with TRBD1. From germline, CDR1 is DFQATT and CDR2 SNEGSKA (reference sequence). CDR3 length equals 12 residues. The trim removed 6 bases at V and 3 bases at J, leaving 4 bases unmatched.

This clonotype was observed at least ten times. A read error may account for a junction end that differs from germline. The chain employs TRBV4-1 and TRBJ2-1; D ambiguous. Germline V lookup: CDR1 MGHRA, CDR2 YSYEKL. CDR3 length: 11 amino acids. CDR3 in DNA: TGTGCCAGCAGCCAAGGGAATGAGCAGTTCTTC. It specifies CASSQGNEQFF.